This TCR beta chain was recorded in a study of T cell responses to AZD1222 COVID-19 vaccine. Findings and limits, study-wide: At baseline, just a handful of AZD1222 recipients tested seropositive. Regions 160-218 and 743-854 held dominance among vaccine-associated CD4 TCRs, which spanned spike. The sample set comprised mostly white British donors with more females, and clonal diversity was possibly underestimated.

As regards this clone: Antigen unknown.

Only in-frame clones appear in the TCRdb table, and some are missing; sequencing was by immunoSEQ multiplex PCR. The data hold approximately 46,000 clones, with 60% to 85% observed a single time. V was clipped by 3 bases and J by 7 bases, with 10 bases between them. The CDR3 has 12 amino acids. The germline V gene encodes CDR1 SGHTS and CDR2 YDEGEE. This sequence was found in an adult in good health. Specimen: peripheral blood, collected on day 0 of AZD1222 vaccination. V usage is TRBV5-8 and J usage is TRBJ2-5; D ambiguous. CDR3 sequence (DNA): TGTGCCAGCAGCTCCCAGACGGGGACCCAGTACTTC. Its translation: CASSSQTGTQYF.